This TCR beta chain stems from a study of blood T cell repertoires in COVID-19. Looking at the study overall: PBMCs, B-cell-depleted T cells, or T cells provided the cDNA or gDNA that made up the material.

Libraries were prepared by immunoSEQ multiplex PCR; TCRdb keeps only in-frame clonotypes and omits some of them. Among about 91,000 clones listed, 85% to 90% were seen once. The TCR sequence derives from a woman in her seventies with acute or convalescent COVID-19. Sequencing input: peripheral blood.

This CDR3 reads CASSLHQAGGPTDTQYF. The CDR3 DNA is TGTGCCAGCAGTTTACACCAAGCGGGGGGGCCGACAGATACGCAGTATTTT. This chain uses TRBV27 with TRBJ2-3; TRBD2 matches 10 bases. CDR3 length: 17 amino acids. V gave up 2 bases and J gave up 3 bases; unmatched junction bases: 8. The germline V gene encodes CDR1 MNHEY and CDR2 SMNVEV (reference sequence).